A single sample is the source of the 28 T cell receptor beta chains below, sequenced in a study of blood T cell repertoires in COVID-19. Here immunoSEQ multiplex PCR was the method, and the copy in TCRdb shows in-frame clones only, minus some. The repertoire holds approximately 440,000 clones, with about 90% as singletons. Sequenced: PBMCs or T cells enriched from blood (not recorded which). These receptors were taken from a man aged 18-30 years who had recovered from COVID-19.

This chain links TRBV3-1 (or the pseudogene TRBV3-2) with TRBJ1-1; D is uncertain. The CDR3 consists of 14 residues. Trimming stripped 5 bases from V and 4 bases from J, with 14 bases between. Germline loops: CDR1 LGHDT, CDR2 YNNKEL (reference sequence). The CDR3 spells CASSSVGLTTEAFF. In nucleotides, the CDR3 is TGTGCCAGCAGCAGCGTCGGACTAACCACTGAAGCTTTCTTT.

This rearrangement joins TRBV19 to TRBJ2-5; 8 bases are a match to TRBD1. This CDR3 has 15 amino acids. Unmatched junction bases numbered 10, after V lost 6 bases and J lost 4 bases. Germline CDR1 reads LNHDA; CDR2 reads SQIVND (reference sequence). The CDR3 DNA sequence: TGTGCCAGTAGCCGAGCAGACAGGGGTGGAGAGACCCAGTACTTC. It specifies CASSRADRGGETQYF.

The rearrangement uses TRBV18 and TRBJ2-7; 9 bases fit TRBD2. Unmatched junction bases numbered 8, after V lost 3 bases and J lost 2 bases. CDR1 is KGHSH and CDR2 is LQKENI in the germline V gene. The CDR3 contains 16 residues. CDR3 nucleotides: TGTGCCAGCTCACCCAGTAGCGGGAGATTAGCCTACGAGCAGTACTTC. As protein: CASSPSSGRLAYEQYF.

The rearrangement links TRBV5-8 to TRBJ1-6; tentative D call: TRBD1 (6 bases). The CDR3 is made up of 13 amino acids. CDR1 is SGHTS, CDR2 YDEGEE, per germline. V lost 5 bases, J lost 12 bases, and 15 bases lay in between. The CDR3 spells CASSYSRGGPLHF. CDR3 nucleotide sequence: TGTGCCAGCAGTTACTCCAGGGGTGGACCCCTCCACTTT.

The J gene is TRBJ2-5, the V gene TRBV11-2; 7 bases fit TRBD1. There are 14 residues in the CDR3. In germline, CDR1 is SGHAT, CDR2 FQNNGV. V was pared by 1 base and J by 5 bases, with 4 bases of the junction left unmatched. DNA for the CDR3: TGTGCCAGCAGCTTAGTTGAGGGGGCCGAGACCCAGTACTTC. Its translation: CASSLVEGAETQYF.

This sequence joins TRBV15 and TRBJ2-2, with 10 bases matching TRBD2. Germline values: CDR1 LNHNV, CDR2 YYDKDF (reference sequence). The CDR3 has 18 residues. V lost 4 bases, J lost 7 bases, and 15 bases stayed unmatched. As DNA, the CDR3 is TGTGCCACCAGCAAACTACGGGTGGCTAGCGGGAGTATCGGGGAGCTGTTTTTT. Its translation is CATSKLRVASGSIGELFF.

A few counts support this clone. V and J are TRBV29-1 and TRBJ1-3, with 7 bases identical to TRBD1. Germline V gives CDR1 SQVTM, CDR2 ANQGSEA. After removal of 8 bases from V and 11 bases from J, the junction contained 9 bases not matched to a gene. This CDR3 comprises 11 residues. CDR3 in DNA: TGCAGCTCCCGGACAGGTGAAGCCATATATTTT. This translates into CSSRTGEAIYF.

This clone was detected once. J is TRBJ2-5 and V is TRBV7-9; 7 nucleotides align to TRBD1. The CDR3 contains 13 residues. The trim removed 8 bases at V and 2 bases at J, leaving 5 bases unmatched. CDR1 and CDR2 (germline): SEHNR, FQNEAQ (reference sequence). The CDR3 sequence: CASAPGQQETQYF. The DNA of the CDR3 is TGTGCCAGCGCGCCGGGACAGCAAGAGACCCAGTACTTC. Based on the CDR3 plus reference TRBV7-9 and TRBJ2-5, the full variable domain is DTGVSQNPRHKITKRGQNVTFRCDPISEHNRLYWYRQTLGQGPEFLTYFQNEAQLEKSRLLSDRFSAERPKGSFSTLEIQRTEQGDSAMYLCASAPGQQETQYFGPGTRLLVL.

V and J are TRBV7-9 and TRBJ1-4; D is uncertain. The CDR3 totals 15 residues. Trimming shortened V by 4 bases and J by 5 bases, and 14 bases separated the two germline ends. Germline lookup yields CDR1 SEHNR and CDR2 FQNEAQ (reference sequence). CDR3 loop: CASSSIGEKNEKLFF. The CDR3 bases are TGTGCCAGCAGCTCAATCGGAGAAAAGAATGAAAAACTGTTTTTT.

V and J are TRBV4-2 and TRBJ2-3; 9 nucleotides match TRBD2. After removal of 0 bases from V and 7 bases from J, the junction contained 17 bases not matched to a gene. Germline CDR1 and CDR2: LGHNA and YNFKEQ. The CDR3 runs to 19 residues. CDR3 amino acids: CASSQEGRGGRALRNTQYF. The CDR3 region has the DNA TGTGCCAGCAGCCAAGAGGGCCGGGGCGGGAGGGCCTTACGCAATACGCAGTATTTT.

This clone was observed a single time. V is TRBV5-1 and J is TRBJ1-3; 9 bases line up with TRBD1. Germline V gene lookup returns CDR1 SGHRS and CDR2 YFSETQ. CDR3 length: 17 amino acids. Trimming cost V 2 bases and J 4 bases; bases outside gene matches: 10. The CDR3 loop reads CASSFGQGSSVGNTIYF. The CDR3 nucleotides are TGCGCCAGCAGCTTTGGACAGGGGTCCTCGGTAGGAAACACCATATATTTT.

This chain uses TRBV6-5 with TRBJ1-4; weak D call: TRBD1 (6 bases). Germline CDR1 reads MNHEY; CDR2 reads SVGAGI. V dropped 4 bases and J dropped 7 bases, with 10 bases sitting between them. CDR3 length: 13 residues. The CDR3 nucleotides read TGTGCCAGCAGTTCAGGGGCCGGTGAAAAACTGTTTTTT. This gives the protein CASSSGAGEKLFF.

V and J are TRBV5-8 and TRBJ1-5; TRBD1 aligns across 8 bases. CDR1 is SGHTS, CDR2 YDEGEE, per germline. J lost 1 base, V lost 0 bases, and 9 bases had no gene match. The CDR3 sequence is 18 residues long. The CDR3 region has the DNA TGTGCCAGCAGCTTGGTCTTATTCGGGACAGGCAGCAATCAGCCCCAGCATTTT. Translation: CASSLVLFGTGSNQPQHF.

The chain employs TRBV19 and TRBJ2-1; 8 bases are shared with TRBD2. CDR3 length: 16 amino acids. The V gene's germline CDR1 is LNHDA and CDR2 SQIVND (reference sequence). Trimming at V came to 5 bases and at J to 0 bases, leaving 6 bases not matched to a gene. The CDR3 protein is CASSWGSGDSYNEQFF. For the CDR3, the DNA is TGTGCCAGTAGTTGGGGTAGCGGGGACTCCTACAATGAGCAGTTCTTC.

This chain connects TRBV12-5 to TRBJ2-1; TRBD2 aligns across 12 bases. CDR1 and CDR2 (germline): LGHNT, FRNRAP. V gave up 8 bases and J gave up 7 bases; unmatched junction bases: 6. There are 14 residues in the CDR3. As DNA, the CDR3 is TGTGCTAGTTCTAGCGGGGGGGCCCAAAATGAGCAGTTCTTC. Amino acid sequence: CASSSGGAQNEQFF.

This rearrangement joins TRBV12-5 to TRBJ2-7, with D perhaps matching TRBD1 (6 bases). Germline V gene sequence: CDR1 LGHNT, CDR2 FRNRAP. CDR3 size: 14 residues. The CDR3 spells CAPRVRDITYEQYF. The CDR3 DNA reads TGTGCCCCCCGGGTCCGGGACATAACCTACGAGCAGTACTTC.

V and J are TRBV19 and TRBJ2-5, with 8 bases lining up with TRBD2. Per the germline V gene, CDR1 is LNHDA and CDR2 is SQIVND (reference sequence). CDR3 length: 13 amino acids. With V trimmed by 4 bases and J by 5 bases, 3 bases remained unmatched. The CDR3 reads CASSRAGVETQYF. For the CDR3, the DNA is TGTGCCAGTAGTAGAGCGGGAGTCGAGACCCAGTACTTC.

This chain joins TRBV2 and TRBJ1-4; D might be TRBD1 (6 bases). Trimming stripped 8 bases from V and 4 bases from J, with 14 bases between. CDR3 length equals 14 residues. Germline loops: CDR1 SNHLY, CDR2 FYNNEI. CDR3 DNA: TGTGCCAGCGGGAAAACAGGGATTAATGAAAAACTGTTTTTT. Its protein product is CASGKTGINEKLFF.

The DNA of the CDR3 is TGTGCCAGTACCCCGACAGGGAAGACTGGAAACACCATATATTTT. It yields the protein CASTPTGKTGNTIYF. The rearrangement links TRBV19 to TRBJ1-3; 7 bases line up with TRBD1. V shed 7 bases, J shed 2 bases, and the junction held 8 bases outside the gene matches. This CDR3 is 15 amino acids long. Germline CDR1 is LNHDA and CDR2 is SQIVND (reference sequence).

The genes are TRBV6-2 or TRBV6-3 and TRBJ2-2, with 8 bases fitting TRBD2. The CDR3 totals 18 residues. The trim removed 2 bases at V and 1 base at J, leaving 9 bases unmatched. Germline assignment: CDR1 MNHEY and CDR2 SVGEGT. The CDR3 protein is CASSYPTLADLNTGELFF. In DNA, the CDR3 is TGTGCCAGCAGTTACCCGACACTAGCGGACCTGAACACCGGGGAGCTGTTTTTT.

The CDR3, as DNA: TGTGCCAGCAGCTTAACAGGACGGGGGGACAATGAGCAGTTCTTC. The encoded protein is CASSLTGRGDNEQFF. The chain links TRBV13 to TRBJ2-1, with 7 nucleotides matching TRBD2. The germline V gene encodes CDR1 PRHDT and CDR2 FYEKMQ (reference sequence). V was pared by 2 bases and J by 5 bases, with 6 bases of the junction left unmatched. The CDR3 is made up of 15 amino acids.

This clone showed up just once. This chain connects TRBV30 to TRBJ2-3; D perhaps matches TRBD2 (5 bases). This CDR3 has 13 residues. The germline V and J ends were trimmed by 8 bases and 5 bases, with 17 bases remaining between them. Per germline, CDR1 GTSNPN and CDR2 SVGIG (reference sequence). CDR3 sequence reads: CALIAGKGDTQYF. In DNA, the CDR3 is TGTGCCCTCATCGCGGGTAAGGGAGATACGCAGTATTTT. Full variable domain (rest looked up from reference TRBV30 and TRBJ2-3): SQTIHQWPATLVQPVGSPLSLECTVEGTSNPNLYWYRQAAGRGLQLLFYSVGIGQISSEVPQNLSASRPQDRQFILSSKKLLLSDSGFYLCALIAGKGDTQYFGPGTRLTVL.

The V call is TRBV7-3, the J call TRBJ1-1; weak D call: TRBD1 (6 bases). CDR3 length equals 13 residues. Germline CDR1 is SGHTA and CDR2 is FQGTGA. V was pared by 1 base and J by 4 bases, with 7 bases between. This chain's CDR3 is CASSLNRATEAFF. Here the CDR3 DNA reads TGTGCCAGCAGCTTAAACAGGGCCACTGAAGCTTTCTTT. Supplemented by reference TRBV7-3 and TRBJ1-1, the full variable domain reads GAGVSQTPSNKVTEKGKYVELRCDPISGHTALYWYRQSLGQGPEFLIYFQGTGAADDSGLPNDRFFAVRPEGSVSTLKIQRTERGDSAVYLCASSLNRATEAFFGQGTRLTVV.

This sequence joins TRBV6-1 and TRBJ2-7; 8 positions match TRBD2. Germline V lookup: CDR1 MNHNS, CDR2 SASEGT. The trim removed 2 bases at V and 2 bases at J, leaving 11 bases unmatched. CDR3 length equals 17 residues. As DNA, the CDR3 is TGTGCCAGCAGTGAACGAGACGGCGGGGGGACCCCCTACGAGCAGTACTTC. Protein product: CASSERDGGGTPYEQYF.

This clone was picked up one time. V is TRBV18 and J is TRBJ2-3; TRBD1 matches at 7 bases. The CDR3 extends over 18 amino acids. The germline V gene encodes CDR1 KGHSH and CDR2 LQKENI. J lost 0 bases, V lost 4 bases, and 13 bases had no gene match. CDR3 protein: CASSRDLKGTASTDTQYF. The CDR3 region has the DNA TGTGCCAGCTCACGAGACCTAAAAGGGACAGCTAGCACAGATACGCAGTATTTT.

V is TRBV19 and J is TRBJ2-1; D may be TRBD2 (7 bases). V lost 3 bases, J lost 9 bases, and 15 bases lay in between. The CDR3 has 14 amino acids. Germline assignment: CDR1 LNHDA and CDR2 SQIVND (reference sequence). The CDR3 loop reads CASSIFPGEGEQFF. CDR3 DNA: TGTGCCAGTAGTATTTTTCCAGGGGAGGGTGAGCAGTTCTTC.

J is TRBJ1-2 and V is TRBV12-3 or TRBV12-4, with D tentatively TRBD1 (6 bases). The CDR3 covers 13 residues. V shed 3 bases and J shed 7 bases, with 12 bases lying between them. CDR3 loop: CASSLGGAGGYTF. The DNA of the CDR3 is TGTGCCAGCAGTTTGGGGGGGGCCGGTGGCTACACCTTC.

The CDR3 DNA reads TGTGCCAGCAGCAGGACAGGCTGGGGGGCCCTCCACTTT. Translation gives CASSRTGWGALHF. V gene TRBV14 combines with J gene TRBJ1-6; 7 nucleotides align to TRBD1. Germline CDR1 is SGHDN and CDR2 is FVKESK. V shed 5 bases, J shed 14 bases, and the junction held 9 bases outside the gene matches. The CDR3 loop spans 13 amino acids.